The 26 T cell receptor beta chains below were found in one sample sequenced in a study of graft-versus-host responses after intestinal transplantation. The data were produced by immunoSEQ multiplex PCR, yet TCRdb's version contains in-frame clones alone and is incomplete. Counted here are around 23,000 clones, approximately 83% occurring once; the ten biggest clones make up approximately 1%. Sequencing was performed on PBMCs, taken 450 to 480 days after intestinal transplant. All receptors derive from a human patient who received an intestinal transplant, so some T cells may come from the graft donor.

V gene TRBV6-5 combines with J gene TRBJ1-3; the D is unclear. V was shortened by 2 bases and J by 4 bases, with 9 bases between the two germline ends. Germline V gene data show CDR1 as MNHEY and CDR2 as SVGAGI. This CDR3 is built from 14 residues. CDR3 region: CASSYKAGGNTIYF. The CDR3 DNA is TGTGCCAGCAGTTACAAGGCAGGCGGAAACACCATATATTTT.

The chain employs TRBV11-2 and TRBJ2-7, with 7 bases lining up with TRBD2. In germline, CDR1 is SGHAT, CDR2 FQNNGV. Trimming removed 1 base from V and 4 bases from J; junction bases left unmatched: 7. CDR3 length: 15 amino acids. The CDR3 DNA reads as TGTGCCAGCAGCTTAGGGTCTAGCGGCCTGTACGAGCAGTACTTC. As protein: CASSLGSSGLYEQYF.

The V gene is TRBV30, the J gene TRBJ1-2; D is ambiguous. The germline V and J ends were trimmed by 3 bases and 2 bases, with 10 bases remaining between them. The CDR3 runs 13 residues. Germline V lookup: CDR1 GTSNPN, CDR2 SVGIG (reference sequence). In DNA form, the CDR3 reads TGTGCCTGGAGCCTCAGAAGAAACTATGGCTACACCTTC. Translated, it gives CAWSLRRNYGYTF.

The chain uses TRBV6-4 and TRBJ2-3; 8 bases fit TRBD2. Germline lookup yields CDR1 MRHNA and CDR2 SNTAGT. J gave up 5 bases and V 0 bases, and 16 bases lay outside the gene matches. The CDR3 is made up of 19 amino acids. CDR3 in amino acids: CASSDSPPGGQREIDTQYF. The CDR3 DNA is TGTGCCAGCAGTGACTCACCACCCGGGGGGCAGCGGGAGATAGATACGCAGTATTTT.

The chain's CDR3 is CASSQAGARFF. In nucleotides, the CDR3 is TGCGCCAGCAGCCAAGCGGGGGCACGATTCTTT. This sequence joins TRBV4-3 and TRBJ1-1; a possible D gene is TRBD1 (6 bases). Germline lookup yields CDR1 LGHNA and CDR2 YSLEER. The CDR3 spans 11 residues. Trimming removed 1 base from V and 14 bases from J, with 11 bases in between.

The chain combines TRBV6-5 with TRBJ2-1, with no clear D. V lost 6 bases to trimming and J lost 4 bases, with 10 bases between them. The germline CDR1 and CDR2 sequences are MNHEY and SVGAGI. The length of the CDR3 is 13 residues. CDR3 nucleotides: TGTGCCAGCAGCCCCAGATTATACAATGAGCAGTTCTTC. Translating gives CASSPRLYNEQFF.

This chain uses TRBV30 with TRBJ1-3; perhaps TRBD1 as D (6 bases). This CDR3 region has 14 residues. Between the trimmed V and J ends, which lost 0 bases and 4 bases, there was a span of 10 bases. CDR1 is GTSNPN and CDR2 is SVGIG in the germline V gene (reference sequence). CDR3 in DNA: TGTGCCTGGAGTGTACGGGGGCCAGGAAACACCATATATTTT. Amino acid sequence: CAWSVRGPGNTIYF.

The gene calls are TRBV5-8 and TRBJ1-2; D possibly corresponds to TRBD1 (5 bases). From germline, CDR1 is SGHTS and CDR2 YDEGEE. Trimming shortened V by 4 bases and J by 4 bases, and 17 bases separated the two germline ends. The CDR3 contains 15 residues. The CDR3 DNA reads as TGTGCCAGCAGCCGGGACTTGACAGTACCCTATGGCTACACCTTC. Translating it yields CASSRDLTVPYGYTF.

The CDR3 spells CAWSGRSGSLYEQYF. CDR3 coding DNA: TGTGCCTGGAGCGGGAGGAGCGGGAGTCTGTACGAGCAGTACTTC. The chain uses TRBV30 and TRBJ2-7; 8 nucleotides align to TRBD2. The V gene's germline CDR1 is GTSNPN and CDR2 SVGIG (reference sequence). The CDR3 totals 15 residues. Trimming at V came to 3 bases and at J to 4 bases, leaving 11 bases not matched to a gene.

CDR3 DNA sequence: TGTGCCAGCAGTGCTCAGACGGGGAATGAAAAACTGTTTTTT. This translates into CASSAQTGNEKLFF. The J gene is TRBJ1-4, the V gene TRBV6-5; unclear D gene. With 5 bases removed from V and 5 bases from J, the gap between germline ends came to 12 bases. Germline V lookup: CDR1 MNHEY, CDR2 SVGAGI. This CDR3 is built from 14 residues.

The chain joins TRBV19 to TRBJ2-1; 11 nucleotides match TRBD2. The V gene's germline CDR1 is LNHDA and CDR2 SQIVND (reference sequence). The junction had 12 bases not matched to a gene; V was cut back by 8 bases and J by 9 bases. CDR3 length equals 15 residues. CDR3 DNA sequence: TGTGCCAGTTCCTTAGCGGGAGGGCCTGGGAGTGAGCAGTTCTTC. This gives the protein CASSLAGGPGSEQFF.

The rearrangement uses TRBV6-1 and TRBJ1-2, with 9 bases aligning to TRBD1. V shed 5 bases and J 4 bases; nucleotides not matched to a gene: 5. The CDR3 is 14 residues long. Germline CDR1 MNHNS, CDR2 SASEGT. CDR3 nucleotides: TGTGCCAGCAGTTTCGGGACAGGGTCCTATGGCTACACCTTC. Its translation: CASSFGTGSYGYTF.

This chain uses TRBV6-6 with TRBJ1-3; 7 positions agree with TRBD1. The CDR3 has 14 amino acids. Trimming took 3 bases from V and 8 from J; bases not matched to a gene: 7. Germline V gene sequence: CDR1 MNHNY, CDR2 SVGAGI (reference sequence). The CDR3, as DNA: TGTGCCAGCAGTTATCTCGGGACAGCGGACACCATATATTTT. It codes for CASSYLGTADTIYF.

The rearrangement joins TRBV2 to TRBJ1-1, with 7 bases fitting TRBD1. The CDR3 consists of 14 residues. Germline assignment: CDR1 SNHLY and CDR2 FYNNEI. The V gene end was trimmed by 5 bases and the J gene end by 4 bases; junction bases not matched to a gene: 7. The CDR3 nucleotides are TGTGCCAGCAGTCCCGCAGGGGGGAGCACTGAAGCTTTCTTT. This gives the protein CASSPAGGSTEAFF.

The CDR3 nucleotides are TGTGCCAGTAGTCTATCAGGGGCAGGGCAGCCCCAGCATTTT. This translates into CASSLSGAGQPQHF. The V and J genes are TRBV19 and TRBJ1-5; perhaps TRBD1 as D (6 bases). This CDR3 region has 14 residues. Germline CDR1 LNHDA, CDR2 SQIVND (reference sequence). Trimming removed 5 bases at V and 7 bases at J, with 15 bases between.

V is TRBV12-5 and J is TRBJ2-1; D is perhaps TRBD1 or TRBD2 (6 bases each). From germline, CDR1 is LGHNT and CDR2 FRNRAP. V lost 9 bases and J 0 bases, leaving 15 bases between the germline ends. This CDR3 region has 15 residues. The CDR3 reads CASGGGFLSYNEQFF. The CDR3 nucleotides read TGTGCTAGCGGAGGGGGTTTTCTCTCCTACAATGAGCAGTTCTTC.

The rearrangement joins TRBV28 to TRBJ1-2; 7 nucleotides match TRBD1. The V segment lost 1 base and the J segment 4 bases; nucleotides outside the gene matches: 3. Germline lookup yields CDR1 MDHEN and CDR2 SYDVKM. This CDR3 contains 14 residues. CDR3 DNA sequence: TGTGCCAGCAGTTTATCGGACAGGATCTATGGCTACACCTTC. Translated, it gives CASSLSDRIYGYTF.

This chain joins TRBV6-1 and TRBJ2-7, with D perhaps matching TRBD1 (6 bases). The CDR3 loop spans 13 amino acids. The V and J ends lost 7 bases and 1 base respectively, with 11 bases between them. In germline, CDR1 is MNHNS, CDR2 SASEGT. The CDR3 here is CASTGQLSYEQYF. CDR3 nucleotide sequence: TGTGCCAGCACCGGACAGCTTTCCTACGAGCAGTACTTC.

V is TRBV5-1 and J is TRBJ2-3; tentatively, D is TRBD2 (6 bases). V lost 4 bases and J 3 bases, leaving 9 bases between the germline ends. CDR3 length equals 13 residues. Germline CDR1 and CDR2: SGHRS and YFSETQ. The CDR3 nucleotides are TGCGCCAGCAGCAACGGGAGAACAGATACGCAGTATTTT. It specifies CASSNGRTDTQYF.

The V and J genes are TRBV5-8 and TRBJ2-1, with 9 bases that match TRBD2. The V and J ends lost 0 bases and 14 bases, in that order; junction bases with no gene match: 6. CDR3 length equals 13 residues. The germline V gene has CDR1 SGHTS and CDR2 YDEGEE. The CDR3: CASSLVPRGREFF. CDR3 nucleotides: TGTGCCAGCAGCTTGGTTCCGCGCGGGAGGGAGTTCTTC.

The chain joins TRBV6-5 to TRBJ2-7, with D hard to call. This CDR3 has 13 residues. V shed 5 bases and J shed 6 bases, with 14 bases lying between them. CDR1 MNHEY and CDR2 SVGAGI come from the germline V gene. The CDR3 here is CASSEVEIREQYF. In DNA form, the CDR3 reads TGTGCCAGCAGTGAAGTAGAAATCCGCGAGCAGTACTTC.

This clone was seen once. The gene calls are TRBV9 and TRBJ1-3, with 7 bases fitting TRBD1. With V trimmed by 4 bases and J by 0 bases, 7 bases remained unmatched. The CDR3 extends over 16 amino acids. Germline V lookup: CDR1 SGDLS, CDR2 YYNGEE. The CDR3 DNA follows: TGTGCCAGCAGCCCACGGACAGGCAGCTCTGGAAACACCATATATTTT. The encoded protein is CASSPRTGSSGNTIYF.

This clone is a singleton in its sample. The CDR3: CSASLGDTQYF. Written as DNA, the CDR3 is TGCAGTGCTAGCCTCGGAGATACGCAGTATTTT. The chain couples TRBV20-1 to TRBJ2-3; D unresolved. Trimming removed 3 bases at V and 5 bases at J, with 6 bases between. The germline V gene has CDR1 DFQATT and CDR2 SNEGSKA (reference sequence). The CDR3 consists of 11 residues.

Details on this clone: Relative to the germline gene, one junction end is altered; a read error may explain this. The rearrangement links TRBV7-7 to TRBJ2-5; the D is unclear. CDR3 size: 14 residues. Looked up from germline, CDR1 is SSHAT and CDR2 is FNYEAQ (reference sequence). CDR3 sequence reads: CASSFMGMLETQYF. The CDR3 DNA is TGTGCTAGCAGCTTCATGGGGATGTTGGAGACCCAGTACTTC.

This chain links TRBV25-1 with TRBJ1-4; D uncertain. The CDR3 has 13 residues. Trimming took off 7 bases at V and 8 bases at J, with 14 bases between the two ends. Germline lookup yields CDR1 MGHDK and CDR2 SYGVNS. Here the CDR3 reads CASIGPSSEKLFF. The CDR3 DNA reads TGTGCCAGCATTGGCCCTTCTAGCGAAAAACTGTTTTTT.

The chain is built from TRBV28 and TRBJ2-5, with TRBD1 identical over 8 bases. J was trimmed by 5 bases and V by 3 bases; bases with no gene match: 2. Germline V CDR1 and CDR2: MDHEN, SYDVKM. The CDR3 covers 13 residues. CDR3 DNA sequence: TGTGCCAGCAGTTTCAGGGGGCTGGAGACCCAGTACTTC. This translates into CASSFRGLETQYF.